Listed below are T cell receptor beta chains from one sample, sequenced in a study of naive and memory T cell subsets. TCRdb reprocessed the 5' RACE reads via MiXCR and lists one record per CDR3 protein. The top ten clones hold around 9.7% of a sample with roughly 56,000 distinct CDR3 sequences, roughly 7% of them seen once. The receptor source for this set is a male donor in good health. The CDR3 runs from the conserved cysteine through the conserved F or W. The D gene is left open where the match is weak. Size values are once, few and many counts, or a class for expanded clones, and some rows have none.

V,size,D,J,CDR3,DNA
TRBV6-2/TRBV6-3,few,.,TRBJ2-1,CASSRDGPYNEQFF,TGTGCCAGCAGTCGGGACGGCCCCTACAATGAGCAGTTCTTC
TRBV5-4,few,TRBD2,TRBJ2-5,CASSSGLAGVETQYF,TGTGCCAGCAGCTCTGGACTAGCGGGAGTCGAGACCCAGTACTTC
TRBV3-1,many,.,TRBJ1-1,CASSQGRGNTEAFF,TGTGCCAGCAGCCAAGGGCGGGGGAACACTGAAGCTTTCTTT
TRBV12-3/TRBV12-4,few,TRBD1,TRBJ2-7,CASSQSGTGRLQYF,TGTGCCAGCAGCCAGAGTGGGACAGGGAGATTGCAGTACTTC
TRBV14,many,.,TRBJ2-4,CASSPGVSWKAKNIQYF,TGTGCCAGCAGCCCCGGTGTTAGCTGGAAGGCCAAAAACATTCAGTACTTC
TRBV7-9,many,TRBD2,TRBJ2-1,CASSFWRGARDEQFF,TGTGCCAGCAGCTTTTGGCGGGGGGCCCGGGATGAGCAGTTCTTC
TRBV29-1,.,TRBD2,TRBJ2-7,CSVEDWGGVDYEQYF,TGCAGCGTTGAAGATTGGGGGGGGGTGGACTACGAGCAGTACTTC
TRBV4-2,many,.,TRBJ2-2,CASSQRGADTGELFF,TGTGCCAGCAGCCAAAGGGGGGCCGACACCGGGGAGCTGTTTTTT
TRBV20-1,.,.,TRBJ2-3,CSAPRPSVRTDTQYF,TGCAGTGCTCCCCGGCCTAGCGTCCGCACAGATACGCAGTATTTT
TRBV6-2/TRBV6-3,.,TRBD2,TRBJ2-1,CASSSPTSIWNEQFF,TGTGCCAGCAGTTCCCCGACTAGCATCTGGAATGAGCAGTTCTTC
TRBV20-1,many,TRBD1,TRBJ2-7,CSAPDRGGEQYF,TGCAGTGCTCCGGACAGGGGAGGCGAGCAGTACTTC
TRBV19,.,.,TRBJ1-5,CASSNVAGVEQPQHF,TGTGCCAGTAGTAACGTGGCAGGGGTAGAACAGCCCCAGCATTTT
TRBV10-3,.,.,TRBJ1-1,CAIMEGMNTEAFF,TGTGCCATCATGGAGGGGATGAACACTGAAGCTTTCTTT
TRBV19,.,TRBD2,TRBJ2-1,CASSPTSGSIIDNEQFF,TGTGCCAGTAGCCCTACTAGCGGGAGTATTATAGACAATGAGCAGTTCTTC
TRBV5-1,many,TRBD1,TRBJ2-7,CASSLAVTGGIDEQYF,TGCGCCAGCAGCTTGGCGGTGACAGGGGGGATCGACGAGCAGTACTTC
TRBV27,.,.,TRBJ1-1,CASSLYRGNTEAFF,TGTGCCAGCAGTTTATATCGGGGAAACACTGAAGCTTTCTTT
TRBV6-5,many,TRBD2,TRBJ2-7,CASSRSGTNSYEQYF,TGTGCCAGCAGTCGTAGCGGGACGAACTCCTACGAGCAGTACTTC
TRBV6-5,.,.,TRBJ2-1,CASKPAGGTEGEQFF,TGTGCCAGCAAACCAGCAGGGGGGACTGAGGGTGAGCAGTTCTTC
TRBV7-2,few,.,TRBJ2-7,CASSGRAFEQYF,TGTGCCAGCTCGGGTAGGGCATTCGAGCAGTACTTC
TRBV10-3,many,.,TRBJ2-7,CAIGPAGSSEQYF,TGTGCCATCGGTCCGGCAGGGTCGAGCGAGCAGTACTTC
TRBV10-3,.,.,TRBJ2-7,CAIAETPTDTSYEQYF,TGTGCCATCGCAGAAACCCCCACGGATACCTCCTACGAGCAGTACTTC
TRBV12-3/TRBV12-4,.,.,TRBJ2-2,CASIGTLTGELFF,TGTGCCAGCATAGGAACTCTAACCGGGGAGCTGTTTTTT
TRBV5-1,.,TRBD1,TRBJ2-6,CASSREGQGNSGANVLTF,TGCGCCAGCAGCCGAGAAGGACAGGGAAACTCTGGGGCCAACGTCCTGACTTTC
TRBV20-1,few,.,TRBJ2-5,CSAGAGQQETQYF,TGCAGCGCCGGGGCCGGACAGCAAGAGACCCAGTACTTC
TRBV19,many,.,TRBJ1-5,CASSLHGDSNSNQPQHF,TGTGCCAGTAGTCTCCACGGAGACAGTAATAGCAATCAGCCCCAGCATTTT
TRBV20-1,many,.,TRBJ1-1,CSAHLSADIPEAFF,TGCAGTGCCCACCTTTCGGCAGATATCCCTGAAGCTTTCTTT
TRBV20-1,few,.,TRBJ1-4,CSARDLQTSGKLFF,TGCAGTGCTAGAGATTTACAGACCTCCGGAAAACTGTTTTTT
TRBV3-1,.,TRBD2,TRBJ2-5,CASSQALAGTGTQYF,TGTGCCAGCAGCCAAGCCCTAGCGGGGACGGGGACCCAGTACTTC
TRBV29-1,.,.,TRBJ2-1,CSVDGYGEQYNEQFF,TGCAGCGTTGATGGGTACGGAGAACAGTACAATGAGCAGTTCTTC
TRBV2,.,.,TRBJ1-2,CASGPTPSPANYGYTF,TGTGCCAGCGGACCCACACCCTCTCCAGCTAACTATGGCTACACCTTC
TRBV6-6,.,.,TRBJ1-3,CASSFQGTLSGNTIYF,TGTGCCAGCAGTTTTCAAGGGACACTCTCTGGAAACACCATATATTTT
TRBV29-1,.,TRBD2,TRBJ2-1,CSVGTPSGTYNEQFF,TGCAGCGTTGGAACACCTAGCGGGACCTACAATGAGCAGTTCTTC
TRBV12-3/TRBV12-4,few,.,TRBJ2-7,CASTQRGGFYEQYF,TGTGCCAGCACTCAAAGGGGGGGCTTCTACGAGCAGTACTTC
TRBV20-1,many,TRBD2,TRBJ2-1,CSAFLTSHEQFF,TGCAGTGCTTTCTTGACTAGCCATGAGCAGTTCTTC
TRBV3-1,few,.,TRBJ1-1,CASSRQQGTTEAFF,TGTGCCAGCAGCCGACAACAGGGTACGACTGAAGCTTTCTTT
TRBV24-1,many,TRBD1,TRBJ2-2,CATSLGQGGTGELFF,TGTGCCACCAGCTTGGGACAGGGAGGCACCGGGGAGCTGTTTTTT
TRBV5-5,many,.,TRBJ1-6,CASSLEDNSPLHF,TGTGCCAGCAGCTTGGAGGATAATTCACCCCTCCACTTT
TRBV12-3/TRBV12-4,many,.,TRBJ1-2,CASSLGQTLGGYTF,TGTGCCAGCAGTTTAGGACAGACTCTCGGCGGCTACACCTTC
TRBV11-2,many,TRBD1,TRBJ2-1,CASSLAGTGHEQFF,TGTGCCAGCAGCTTAGCCGGGACAGGGCATGAGCAGTTCTTC
TRBV4-1,many,TRBD1,TRBJ2-4,CASSQDSGGYENIQYF,TGCGCCAGCAGCCAAGACTCAGGGGGCTATGAAAACATTCAGTACTTC
TRBV2,.,.,TRBJ1-1,CASSRDTVVEAFF,TGTGCCAGCAGTCGGGACACAGTGGTAGAAGCTTTCTTT
TRBV11-2,once,TRBD2,TRBJ2-3,CASSTRILAGGEDTQYF,TGTGCCAGCAGCACCCGAATACTAGCGGGGGGGGAAGATACGCAGTATTTT
TRBV5-1,.,TRBD1,TRBJ1-1,CASSRGQAIRDGASDEAFF,TGCGCCAGCAGCCGGGGACAGGCCATTCGTGACGGTGCATCCGATGAAGCTTTCTTT
TRBV7-2,few,TRBD2,TRBJ2-5,CASSPTYSGSGETQYF,TGTGCCAGCAGCCCCACTTATAGCGGGAGTGGGGAGACCCAGTACTTC
TRBV7-9,.,TRBD2,TRBJ2-1,CASSLSGLAGGWNEQFF,TGTGCCAGCAGCCTCTCGGGACTAGCGGGAGGTTGGAATGAGCAGTTCTTC
TRBV4-1,.,TRBD2,TRBJ2-7,CASSQDLREGPYEQYF,TGCGCCAGCAGCCAAGATTTGCGGGAGGGCCCCTACGAGCAGTACTTC
TRBV29-1,.,TRBD1,TRBJ2-5,CSVQPGGVETQYF,TGCAGCGTTCAACCAGGGGGCGTGGAGACCCAGTACTTC
TRBV7-8,.,TRBD1,TRBJ1-5,CASSLGQGVNQPQHF,TGTGCCAGCAGCTTGGGCCAGGGGGTGAATCAGCCCCAGCATTTT
TRBV3-1,many,.,TRBJ1-1,CASSQPPAEDEAFF,TGTGCCAGCAGCCAACCCCCCGCGGAGGATGAAGCTTTCTTT
TRBV29-1,many,.,TRBJ2-7,CSVEAGGSYEQYF,TGCAGCGTTGAAGCAGGAGGGTCCTACGAGCAGTACTTC
TRBV20-1,many,TRBD2,TRBJ2-2,CSARTSGSPGGGELFF,TGCAGTGCCCGGACTAGCGGGAGCCCCGGAGGCGGGGAGCTGTTTTTT
TRBV28,few,.,TRBJ1-5,CASRHPRGGQPQHF,TGTGCCAGCAGACATCCCCGGGGGGGGCAGCCCCAGCATTTT
TRBV7-2,.,TRBD2,TRBJ2-7,CASSLGGTRRHEQYF,TGTGCCAGCAGCTTAGGAGGGACTAGACGCCACGAGCAGTACTTC
TRBV6-6,few,.,TRBJ1-5,CASSLQTNQPQHF,TGTGCCAGCAGCCTCCAAACCAATCAGCCCCAGCATTTT
TRBV6-6,.,.,TRBJ1-5,CASSYDQSRQPQHF,TGTGCCAGCAGTTACGACCAGTCTCGACAGCCCCAGCATTTT
TRBV5-1,.,.,TRBJ2-7,CASSADSSYEQYF,TGCGCCAGCAGCGCGGACAGCTCCTACGAGCAGTACTTC
TRBV6-5,few,.,TRBJ2-7,CASSSNQGSYEQYF,TGTGCCAGCAGTTCCAACCAGGGGTCCTACGAGCAGTACTTC
TRBV20-1,few,.,TRBJ1-2,CSARDPSGHHGYTF,TGCAGTGCTAGAGATCCTTCAGGGCATCATGGCTACACCTTC
TRBV5-6,many,.,TRBJ2-3,CASSSTDTQYF,TGTGCCAGCAGCTCCACAGATACGCAGTATTTT